A selection of T cell receptor beta chains follows, all from one sample in a study of shared clonotypes between healthy human individuals. Some clones are missing from TCRdb's copy, which holds only in-frame ones; the method was immunoSEQ multiplex PCR. Here the sample spans roughly 500,000 clones, around 79% being singletons. Specimen: PBMCs. All receptors derive from a middle-aged woman in good health. Some clones in this sample may be carry-over from other donors' samples. Both conserved end residues are part of each CDR3. A D gene is named only where the DNA matches it firmly. Not all rows give a size; the values are once, few, many and, for expanded clones, a class.

CDR3aa: CASSSPGFGQGLYGYTF; CDR3nt: TGTGCCAGCAGCTCCCCGGGTTTTGGACAGGGACTCTATGGCTACACCTTC; d_gene: TRBD1; j_gene: TRBJ1-2; abundance: NA; v_gene: TRBV11-2
CDR3aa: CASSLWGGRKVRETQYF; CDR3nt: TGTGCCAGCAGTTTATGGGGGGGGCGCAAGGTTCGAGAGACCCAGTACTTC; d_gene: NA; j_gene: TRBJ2-5; abundance: NA; v_gene: TRBV28
CDR3aa: CASGDYEQYF; CDR3nt: TGTGCCAGCGGGGATTACGAGCAGTACTTC; d_gene: NA; j_gene: TRBJ2-7; abundance: many; v_gene: TRBV27
CDR3aa: CASRTPGAAGELFF; CDR3nt: TGTGCCAGCAGGACCCCAGGAGCGGCCGGGGAGCTGTTTTTT; d_gene: NA; j_gene: TRBJ2-2; abundance: NA; v_gene: TRBV7-3
CDR3aa: CASSPSRDRGYNEQFF; CDR3nt: TGTGCCAGCAGCCCGTCCCGAGACAGGGGATACAATGAGCAGTTCTTC; d_gene: TRBD1; j_gene: TRBJ2-1; abundance: once; v_gene: TRBV7-3
CDR3aa: CASSLGDRGHQPQHF; CDR3nt: TGTGCCAGCAGTTTGGGAGACAGGGGGCATCAGCCCCAGCATTTT; d_gene: TRBD1; j_gene: TRBJ1-5; abundance: NA; v_gene: TRBV28
CDR3aa: CASSYSPGPDTQYF; CDR3nt: TGTGCCAGCAGTTACTCGCCAGGGCCAGATACGCAGTATTTT; d_gene: NA; j_gene: TRBJ2-3; abundance: once; v_gene: TRBV6-6
CDR3aa: CSGRDRLGETQYF; CDR3nt: TGCAGCGGTCGGGACAGGCTGGGGGAGACCCAGTACTTC; d_gene: TRBD1; j_gene: TRBJ2-5; abundance: NA; v_gene: TRBV29-1
CDR3aa: CASSPPGRYNEQFF; CDR3nt: TGTGCCAGCTCACCACCGGGCAGATACAATGAGCAGTTCTTC; d_gene: NA; j_gene: TRBJ2-1; abundance: NA; v_gene: TRBV18
CDR3aa: CASSLVGGSDYEQYF; CDR3nt: TGCGCCAGCAGCTTGGTAGGGGGTAGCGACTACGAGCAGTACTTC; d_gene: NA; j_gene: TRBJ2-7; abundance: NA; v_gene: TRBV5-1
CDR3aa: CASSFGTRGTDTQYF; CDR3nt: TGTGCCAGCAGTTTCGGGACACGTGGGACAGATACGCAGTATTTT; d_gene: NA; j_gene: TRBJ2-3; abundance: NA; v_gene: TRBV27
CDR3aa: CASSLNLGVNTEAFF; CDR3nt: TGTGCCAGCAGCTTAAATCTGGGGGTGAACACTGAAGCTTTCTTT; d_gene: NA; j_gene: TRBJ1-1; abundance: NA; v_gene: TRBV7-9
CDR3aa: CASSLWAGWGGNQPQHF; CDR3nt: TGTGCCAGCAGTTTATGGGCAGGCTGGGGGGGCAATCAGCCCCAGCATTTT; d_gene: NA; j_gene: TRBJ1-5; abundance: NA; v_gene: TRBV28
CDR3aa: CATSRGNGAYEQYF; CDR3nt: TGTGCCACCAGCAGAGGAAACGGAGCCTACGAGCAGTACTTC; d_gene: NA; j_gene: TRBJ2-7; abundance: NA; v_gene: TRBV15
CDR3aa: CASSRTGLTQETQYF; CDR3nt: TGTGCCAGCAGTCGCACGGGACTTACCCAAGAGACCCAGTACTTC; d_gene: NA; j_gene: TRBJ2-5; abundance: NA; v_gene: TRBV28
CDR3aa: CASTTGGRAEDTQYF; CDR3nt: TGCGCCAGCACAACTGGGGGGAGGGCCGAAGATACGCAGTATTTT; d_gene: TRBD2; j_gene: TRBJ2-3; abundance: few; v_gene: TRBV4-1
CDR3aa: CASSSQGFGADTQYF; CDR3nt: TGCGCCAGCAGTTCGCAGGGTTTTGGCGCAGATACGCAGTATTTT; d_gene: NA; j_gene: TRBJ2-3; abundance: NA; v_gene: TRBV5-1
CDR3aa: CASSFRDRSGGYTF; CDR3nt: TGTGCCAGCAGCTTTAGGGACAGGAGCGGGGGCTACACCTTC; d_gene: TRBD1; j_gene: TRBJ1-2; abundance: NA; v_gene: TRBV7-2
CDR3aa: CASSLVWAQETQYF; CDR3nt: TGTGCCAGCAGTTTAGTCTGGGCCCAGGAGACCCAGTACTTC; d_gene: NA; j_gene: TRBJ2-5; abundance: NA; v_gene: TRBV28
CDR3aa: CATSRDPYEQYF; CDR3nt: TGTGCCACCTCCAGGGATCCCTACGAGCAGTACTTC; d_gene: NA; j_gene: TRBJ2-7; abundance: NA; v_gene: TRBV2
CDR3aa: CASSPRSSYEQYF; CDR3nt: TGTGCCAGCTCACCTAGGAGCTCCTACGAGCAGTACTTC; d_gene: NA; j_gene: TRBJ2-7; abundance: NA; v_gene: TRBV18
CDR3aa: CASRASGSDEQYF; CDR3nt: TGTGCCAGTAGGGCAAGCGGGAGTGACGAGCAGTACTTC; d_gene: TRBD2; j_gene: TRBJ2-7; abundance: NA; v_gene: TRBV19
CDR3aa: CASKPSGRGSYEQYF; CDR3nt: TGTGCCAGCAAACCTAGCGGGAGGGGGAGCTACGAGCAGTACTTC; d_gene: TRBD2; j_gene: TRBJ2-7; abundance: NA; v_gene: TRBV6-5
CDR3aa: CASSVSSANEQFF; CDR3nt: TGTGCCAGCAGCGTATCTAGCGCTAATGAGCAGTTCTTC; d_gene: NA; j_gene: TRBJ2-1; abundance: NA; v_gene: TRBV9
CDR3aa: CSVEGRVASGPYISYNEQFF; CDR3nt: TGCAGCGTTGAAGGGAGGGTGGCTAGCGGTCCTTACATCTCCTACAATGAGCAGTTCTTC; d_gene: TRBD2; j_gene: TRBJ2-1; abundance: NA; v_gene: TRBV29-1
CDR3aa: CASSLETGNYGYTF; CDR3nt: TGTGCCAGCAGCTTAGAAACAGGGAACTATGGCTACACCTTC; d_gene: NA; j_gene: TRBJ1-2; abundance: NA; v_gene: TRBV11-2